These T cell receptor beta chains were read from a single sample in a study of T-cell memory formation after mild COVID-19. TCRdb reprocessed the 5' RACE reads with MiXCR, giving one entry per CDR3 protein. In the table there are 40,000 to 45,000 distinct CDR3 sequences, 6% to 8% of which are singletons. Sequenced input: PBMCs or a T cell subset sorted from them (not recorded which). These TCRs come from a man aged 18 to 30 who had mild COVID-19 (a few samples of this study predate the infection). Cell type and time point are not known. The CDR3 runs from the conserved cysteine through the conserved F or W. A D gene is named only where the DNA matches it firmly. A clone size is listed for some rows: how often the clone was seen (once, few, many), or a class if it is expanded.

v_gene | abundance | d_gene | CDR3aa
TRBV5-1 | many | NA | CASSLVGKTETQYF
TRBV5-1 | many | NA | CASSLEGADSPLHF
TRBV5-1 | many | TRBD2 | CASSRSGETDTQYF
TRBV6-5 | few | TRBD1 | CASRSGQGAGETQYF
TRBV4-3 | NA | NA | CASSREFQGLSNGYTF
TRBV28 | NA | NA | CASSFITLNTYNEQFF
TRBV4-1 | few | NA | CASSTADSTDTQYF
TRBV24-1 | few | NA | CATSKQGFQPQHF
TRBV4-2 | few | TRBD1 | CASSQSGTGDQPQHF
TRBV15 | many | NA | CATSRGTVLVSPLHF
TRBV5-1 | many | NA | CASSFGGSSYNEQFF
TRBV3-1 | few | NA | CASSGLAGSYNEQFF
TRBV4-3 | few | NA | CASSPLSGGSNYGYTF
TRBV10-3 | few | NA | CAIKSQNTEAFF
TRBV5-1 | NA | NA | CASSRTGTERYEQYF
TRBV4-2 | NA | TRBD1 | CASSQGTGEGYGYTF
TRBV28 | NA | TRBD1 | CASSLQTTGTEVF
TRBV5-1 | many | NA | CASSQQPGEQYF
TRBV5-1 | few | NA | CASSLDTDEKLFF
TRBV7-8 | few | NA | CASSLAGAAKNIQYF
TRBV2 | few | NA | CASSEGELYYGYTF
TRBV12-3/TRBV12-4 | many | NA | CASSPRTRETQYF
TRBV10-3 | many | TRBD2 | CAISDTSGGWTGELFF
TRBV9 | many | NA | CASSVARPGQNTEAFF
TRBV5-1 | NA | TRBD2 | CASSPAPGGDTDTQYF
TRBV4-2 | NA | TRBD1 | CASSQPTTRTGRVPFWTEAFF
TRBV5-1 | few | NA | CASSFGQGGKETQYF
TRBV5-4 | NA | NA | CASSLSGEGDYGYTF
TRBV7-3 | few | TRBD2 | CASSLRPLRGASGANVLTF
TRBV12-3/TRBV12-4 | many | NA | CASSLAGVGETQYF
TRBV29-1 | many | NA | CSTHRSFQETQYF
TRBV20-1 | NA | NA | CSAGGGYSNQPQHF
TRBV28 | NA | NA | CASMDSGRGYTF
TRBV9 | few | TRBD1 | CASSANEGQGMTGELFF
TRBV20-1 | NA | NA | CSARDRAANTEAFF
TRBV2 | few | NA | CASSEEGPDYNEQFF
TRBV30 | NA | NA | CAWSVPNTYEQYF
TRBV12-3/TRBV12-4 | few | TRBD1 | CASSLQDRGNEQFF
TRBV4-1 | few | NA | CASSPREELFF
TRBV24-1 | few | NA | CATSEARNTDTQYF
TRBV12-3/TRBV12-4 | NA | NA | CASSDFPGNNSPLHF
TRBV7-3 | many | NA | CASRPSRGNTGELFF
TRBV7-2 | NA | NA | CASSFGQSNSGNTIYF
TRBV4-3 | many | NA | CASSRSGAQDTQYF
TRBV19 | many | TRBD2 | CASSIRRGGLDTQYF
TRBV4-3 | many | NA | CASSLEVAYEQYF
TRBV6-6 | many | NA | CASSGIEAFF
TRBV7-9 | NA | NA | CASSLVDEGGTEAFF
TRBV5-5 | NA | NA | CASSPGPPGGTEAFF
TRBV7-8 | NA | TRBD2 | CASSLLGTGGPSGELFF
TRBV18 | few | NA | CASSPQGTQPQHF
TRBV12-5 | NA | NA | CASGSQGHGELFF
TRBV10-3 | few | NA | CAISGTDTEAFF
TRBV6-5 | NA | NA | CASSYSIRQIPTNEKLFF
TRBV12-3/TRBV12-4 | few | NA | CASSSFMSSGANVLTF